This record covers a single T cell receptor beta chain. The specificity of this receptor is unknown. Per-nucleotide qualities are absent, and no much larger clonotype sits a single base away. The library was made by the immunoSEQ multiplex PCR assay. Imported from immuneACCESS, the table was reduced by TCRdb to in-frame sequences with V and J called. These copies leave out some clones; in studies compared against another copy, an unresolved V gene accounts for under half, and the cause of the remainder is not known. Recorded for this sample are around 100,000 clones; more than 90% of them occurred a single time. Around 3% of the sample is taken by the ten largest. Based on the germline V gene, the CDR1 and CDR2 sequences are SNHLY and FYNNEI. The CDR3 holds 16 amino acids from the cysteine to the phenylalanine. Left in the record is the CDR3 DNA by itself, 48 bases read in frame from the first base. Relative to germline, V is missing 4 bases and J is missing 4 bases, with 11 bases of the junction outside any gene match.

These data originate in a study of control samples from healthy donors and cancer patients (TCRdb year 2020). The sequenced sample was blood. This TCR came from a human donor in good health. The donor label of this sample is uncertain. The rearranged chain carries TRBV2 and TRBJ2-3; a stretch of 7 junction bases matches TRBD1. For the CDR3, the sequence is CASSGRQGMMSDTQYF. The DNA sequence follows: TGTGCCAGCAGTGGTAGACAGGGTATGATGTCAGATACGCAGTATTTT.